This record covers a single T cell receptor beta chain. It has no known antigen specificity. No base quality values were provided; no much bigger clone lies one nucleotide off. Trimming leaves V shorter by 5 bases and J shorter by 1 base, with the junction holding 4 bases beyond the gene matches. The CDR3 sequence holds 16 residues, the cysteine and phenylalanine included. The kept DNA is CDR3 alone, 48 bases in frame from the first base. From a lookup of the germline V gene (reference sequence), CDR1 and CDR2 are SEHNR and FQNEAQ. This record belongs to a study of OX40 agonist ivuxolimab in advanced cancers. Notes on the research overall: The costimulatory receptor OX40 (CD134) was targeted by ivuxolimab, a fully human IgG2 agonistic monoclonal antibody. Patients were allowed to have had prior anti-PD-1, anti-PD-L1 or anti-CTLA-4 therapy, and about 40% of the dose-escalation patients had been treated with checkpoint inhibitors. The dose-escalation cohort was around 84% male with a mean age of around 64 years, ranging from roughly 23 to 79. The point of sequencing TCRbeta in the periphery was to test whether ivuxolimab changed TCR sequence diversity and drove clonal T-cell expansion. Of the approximately 50 dose-escalation patients, hepatocellular carcinoma was present in approximately 20, melanoma in roughly 15, renal cell carcinoma in 9 and head and neck cancer in 9. The paper describes the monotherapy dose-escalation part (N of about 57 patients) of the phase I trial of ivuxolimab. Intravenous ivuxolimab was administered to patients every 2 weeks at six dose levels: 0.01, 0.1, 0.3, 1.5, 3 and 10 mg/kg. Partial responses occurred in three dose-escalation patients: two with cutaneous melanoma and one with hepatocellular carcinoma. General conclusions and limits of the study: Partial responders in the 0.1-3.0 mg/kg groups had among the lowest normalized peripheral clonal expansion, especially among CD8+ T cells. After ivuxolimab, CD8+ T cells had more expanded clones than CD4+ T cells on average. The antigen specificity of the clonally expanded peripheral T cells was not determined. Low levels of normalized T-cell clonal expansion were also shown by some nonresponding patients. At doses of 0.1 to 3.0 mg/kg, clonal expansion of both CD4+ and CD8+ blood T cells was observed from baseline to week 6.

Genomic DNA was extracted from sorted cells for sequencing of the TCRbeta CDR3 region. TCRbeta CDR3 regions were sequenced using the immunoSEQ Assay. This immuneACCESS table, as held by TCRdb, lists in-frame sequences with V and J called but not all clones. Of the missing ones, under half trace to an unresolved V gene in checked studies; the others have no known cause. The sample table shows tens of thousands of clones, and roughly 89% are seen once. In total, the top ten clones hold about 0.2% of the sample. Patients with a history of autoimmune disease or receiving systemic immunosuppression were excluded from the trial. Peripheral blood for TCR sequencing was drawn from every dose cohort at baseline, at cycle 4 day 1 and at cycle 7 day 1. Samples came from an open-label, multicenter, first-in-human phase I dose-escalation trial of ivuxolimab. Adults with locally advanced or metastatic melanoma, renal cell, hepatocellular, or head and neck squamous cell carcinoma were enrolled in the trial. Before TCR sequencing, CD4+ and CD8+ T cells were separately sorted from peripheral blood.

This receptor was obtained from an adult with an advanced solid tumor such as melanoma, head and neck, liver or kidney cancer. Recombination connected TRBV7-9 to TRBJ2-5, and 13 junction bases match TRBD2. Sample: CD4+ or CD8+ T cells sorted from blood, taken in a trial of the OX40 agonist ivuxolimab. For the CDR3, the sequence is CASSQTSGRFQETQYF. The nucleotides are TGTGCCAGCAGCCAGACTAGCGGGAGGTTCCAAGAGACCCAGTACTTC.